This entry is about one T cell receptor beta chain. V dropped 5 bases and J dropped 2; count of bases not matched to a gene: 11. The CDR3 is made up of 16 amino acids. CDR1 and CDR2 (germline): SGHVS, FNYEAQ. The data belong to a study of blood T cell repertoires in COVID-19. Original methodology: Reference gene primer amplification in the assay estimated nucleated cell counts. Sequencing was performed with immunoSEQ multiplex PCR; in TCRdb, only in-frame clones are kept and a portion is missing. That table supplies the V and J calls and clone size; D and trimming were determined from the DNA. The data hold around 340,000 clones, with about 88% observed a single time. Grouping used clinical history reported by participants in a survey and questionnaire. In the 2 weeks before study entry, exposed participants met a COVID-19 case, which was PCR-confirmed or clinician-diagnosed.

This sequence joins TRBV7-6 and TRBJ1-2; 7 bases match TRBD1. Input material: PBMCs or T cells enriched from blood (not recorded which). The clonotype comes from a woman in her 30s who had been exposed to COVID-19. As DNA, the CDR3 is TGTGCCAGCAGCCCCCTTCGAGGGGGCGGAAACTATGGCTACACCTTC. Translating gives CASSPLRGGGNYGYTF.